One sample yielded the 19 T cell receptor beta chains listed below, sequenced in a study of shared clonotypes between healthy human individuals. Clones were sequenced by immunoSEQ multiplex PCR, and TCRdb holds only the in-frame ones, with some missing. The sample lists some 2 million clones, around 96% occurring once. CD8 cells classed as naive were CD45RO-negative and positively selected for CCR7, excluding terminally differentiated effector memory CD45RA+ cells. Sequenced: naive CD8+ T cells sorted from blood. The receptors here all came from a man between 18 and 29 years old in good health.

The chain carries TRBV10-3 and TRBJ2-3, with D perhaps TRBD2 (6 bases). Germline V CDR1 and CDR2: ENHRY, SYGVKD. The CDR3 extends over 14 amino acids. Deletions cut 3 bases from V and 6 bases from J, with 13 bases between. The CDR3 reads CAISDVGGWDTQYF. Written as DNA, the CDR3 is TGTGCCATCAGTGATGTGGGAGGATGGGATACGCAGTATTTT.

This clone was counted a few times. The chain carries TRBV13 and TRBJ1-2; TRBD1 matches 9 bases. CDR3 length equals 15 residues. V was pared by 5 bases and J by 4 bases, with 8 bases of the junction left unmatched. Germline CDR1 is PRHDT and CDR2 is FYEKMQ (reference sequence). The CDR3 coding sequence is TGTGCCAGCAGCGATACCGGGACAGGGACCTATGGCTACACCTTC. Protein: CASSDTGTGTYGYTF.

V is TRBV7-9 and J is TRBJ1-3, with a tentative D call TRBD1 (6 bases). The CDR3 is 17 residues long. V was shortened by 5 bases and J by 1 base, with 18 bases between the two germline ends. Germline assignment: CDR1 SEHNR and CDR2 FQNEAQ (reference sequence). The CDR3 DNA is TGTGCCAGCAGCCCTAGCCTGAACAGGGCGTCTGGAAACACCATATATTTT. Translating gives CASSPSLNRASGNTIYF.

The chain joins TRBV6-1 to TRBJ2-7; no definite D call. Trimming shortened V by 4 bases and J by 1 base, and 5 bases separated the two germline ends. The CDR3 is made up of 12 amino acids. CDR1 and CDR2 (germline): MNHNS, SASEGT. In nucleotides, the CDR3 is TGTGCCAGCAGTGGGGCTTCCTACGAGCAGTACTTC. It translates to CASSGASYEQYF.

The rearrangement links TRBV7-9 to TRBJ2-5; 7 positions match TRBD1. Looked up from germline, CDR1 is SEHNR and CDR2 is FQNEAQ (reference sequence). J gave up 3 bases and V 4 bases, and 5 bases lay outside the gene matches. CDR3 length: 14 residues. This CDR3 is CASSSWGTEETQYF. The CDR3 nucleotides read TGTGCCAGCAGCTCATGGGGGACAGAAGAGACCCAGTACTTC.

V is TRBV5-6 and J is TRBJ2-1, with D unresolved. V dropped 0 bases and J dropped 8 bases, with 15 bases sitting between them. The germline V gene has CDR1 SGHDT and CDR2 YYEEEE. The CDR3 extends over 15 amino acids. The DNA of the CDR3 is TGTGCCAGCAGCTTGGCCGCCTATCCGTGGTATGAGCAGTTCTTC. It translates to CASSLAAYPWYEQFF.

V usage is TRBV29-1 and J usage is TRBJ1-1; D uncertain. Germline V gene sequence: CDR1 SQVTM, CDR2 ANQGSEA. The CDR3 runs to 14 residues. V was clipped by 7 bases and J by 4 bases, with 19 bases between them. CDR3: CSAFAPGEVTEAFF. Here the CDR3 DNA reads TGCAGCGCTTTTGCTCCGGGTGAGGTCACTGAAGCTTTCTTT.

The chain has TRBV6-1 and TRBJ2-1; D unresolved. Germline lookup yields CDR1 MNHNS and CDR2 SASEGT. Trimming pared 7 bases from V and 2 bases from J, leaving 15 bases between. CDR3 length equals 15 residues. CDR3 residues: CASILSRLTYNEQFF. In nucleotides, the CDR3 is TGTGCCAGCATCCTCTCGAGACTTACCTACAATGAGCAGTTCTTC.

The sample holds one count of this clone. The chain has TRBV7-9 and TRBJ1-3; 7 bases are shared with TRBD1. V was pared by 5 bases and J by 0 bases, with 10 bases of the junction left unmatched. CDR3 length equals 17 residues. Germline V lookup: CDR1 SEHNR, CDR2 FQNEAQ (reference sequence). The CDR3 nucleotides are TGTGCCAGCAGCGCGGGACAGAGTAAACCCTCTGGAAACACCATATATTTT. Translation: CASSAGQSKPSGNTIYF.

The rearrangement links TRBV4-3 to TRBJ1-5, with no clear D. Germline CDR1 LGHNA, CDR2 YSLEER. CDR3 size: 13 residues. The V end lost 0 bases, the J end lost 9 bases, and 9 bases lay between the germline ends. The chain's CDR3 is CASSQDLGRPQHF. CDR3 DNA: TGCGCCAGCAGCCAAGATCTCGGCAGGCCCCAGCATTTT.

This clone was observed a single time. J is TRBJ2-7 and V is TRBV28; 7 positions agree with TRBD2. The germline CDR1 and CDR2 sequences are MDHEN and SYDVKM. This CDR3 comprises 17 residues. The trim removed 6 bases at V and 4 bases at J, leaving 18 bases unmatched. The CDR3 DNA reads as TGTGCCAGCAGCCCTGGGGGGGAGGGCCCTACGTCTTACGAGCAGTACTTC. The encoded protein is CASSPGGEGPTSYEQYF.

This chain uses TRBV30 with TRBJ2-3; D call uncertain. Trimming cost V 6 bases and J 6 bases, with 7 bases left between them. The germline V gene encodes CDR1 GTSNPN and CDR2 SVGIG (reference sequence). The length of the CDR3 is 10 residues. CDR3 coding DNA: TGTGCCTGTCTATCGGATACGCAGTATTTT. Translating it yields CACLSDTQYF. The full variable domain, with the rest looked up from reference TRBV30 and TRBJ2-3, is SQTIHQWPATLVQPVGSPLSLECTVEGTSNPNLYWYRQAAGRGLQLLFYSVGIGQISSEVPQNLSASRPQDRQFILSSKKLLLSDSGFYLCACLSDTQYFGPGTRLTVL.

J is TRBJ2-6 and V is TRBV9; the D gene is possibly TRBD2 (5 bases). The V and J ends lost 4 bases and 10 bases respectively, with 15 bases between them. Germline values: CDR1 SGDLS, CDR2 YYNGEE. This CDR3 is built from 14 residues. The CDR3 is CASSSTGGGNVLTF. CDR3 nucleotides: TGTGCCAGCAGCTCCACCGGAGGCGGAAACGTCCTGACTTTC. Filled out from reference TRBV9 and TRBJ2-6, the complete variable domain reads DSGVTQTPKHLITATGQRVTLRCSPRSGDLSVYWYQQSLDQGLQFLIQYYNGEERAKGNILERFSAQQFPDLHSELNLSSLELGDSALYFCASSSTGGGNVLTFGAGSRLTVL.

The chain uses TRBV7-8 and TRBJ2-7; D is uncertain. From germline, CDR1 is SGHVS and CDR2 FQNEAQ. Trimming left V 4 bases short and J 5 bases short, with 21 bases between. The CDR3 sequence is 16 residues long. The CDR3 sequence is CASSWPVRGSLNEQYF. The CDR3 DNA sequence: TGTGCCAGCAGCTGGCCGGTGCGAGGTTCTTTGAACGAGCAGTACTTC.

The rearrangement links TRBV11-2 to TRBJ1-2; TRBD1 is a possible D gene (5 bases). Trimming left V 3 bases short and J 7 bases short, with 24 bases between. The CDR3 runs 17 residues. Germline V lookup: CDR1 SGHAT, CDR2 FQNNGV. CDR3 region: CASSLLLGTTDPSGYTF. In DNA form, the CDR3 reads TGTGCCAGCAGCTTGTTGCTGGGGACGACTGACCCTTCTGGCTACACCTTC.

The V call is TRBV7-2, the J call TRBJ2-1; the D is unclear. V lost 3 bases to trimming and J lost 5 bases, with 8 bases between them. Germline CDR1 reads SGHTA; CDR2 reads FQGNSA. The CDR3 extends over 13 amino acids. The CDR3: CASSFFANNEQFF. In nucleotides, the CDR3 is TGTGCCAGCAGCTTCTTCGCAAACAATGAGCAGTTCTTC.

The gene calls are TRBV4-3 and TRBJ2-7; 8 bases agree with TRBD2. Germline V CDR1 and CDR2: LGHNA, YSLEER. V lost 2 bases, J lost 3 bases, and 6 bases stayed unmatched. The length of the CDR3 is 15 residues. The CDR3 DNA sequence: TGCGCCAGCAGCCAACTCCGGGAGGGCCACTACGAGCAGTACTTC. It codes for CASSQLREGHYEQYF.

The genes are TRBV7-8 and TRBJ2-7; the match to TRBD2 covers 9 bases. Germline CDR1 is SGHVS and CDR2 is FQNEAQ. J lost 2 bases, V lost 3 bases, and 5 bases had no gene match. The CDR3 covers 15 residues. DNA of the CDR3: TGTGCCAGCAGCTTCAACTTAGCGGGAGCCTACGAGCAGTACTTC. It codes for CASSFNLAGAYEQYF. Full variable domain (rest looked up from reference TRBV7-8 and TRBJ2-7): GAGVSQSPRYKVAKRGQDVALRCDPISGHVSLFWYQQALGQGPEFLTYFQNEAQLDKSGLPSDRFFAERPEGSVSTLKIQRTQQEDSAVYLCASSFNLAGAYEQYFGPGTRLTVT.

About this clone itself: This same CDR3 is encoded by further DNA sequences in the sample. The CDR3 DNA sequence: TGTGCCTGGAGCGGACAACCGAACACTGAAGCTTTCTTT. This translates into CAWSGQPNTEAFF. The gene calls are TRBV30 and TRBJ1-1; perhaps TRBD1 as D (5 bases). The CDR3 sequence is 13 residues long. The germline V and J ends were trimmed by 3 bases and 1 base, with 9 bases remaining between them. Germline-derived CDR1 and CDR2 are GTSNPN and SVGIG (reference sequence).